A single sample gave rise to the 6 T cell receptor beta chains below, sequenced in a study of blood T cell repertoires in COVID-19. Libraries were prepared by immunoSEQ multiplex PCR; TCRdb keeps only in-frame clonotypes and omits some of them. The sample includes roughly 89,000 clones, roughly 80% of them seen just once. The sample taken for sequencing was peripheral blood. Receptor source: a woman older than 75 with acute or convalescent COVID-19.

This clone occurred a few times. The chain combines TRBV30 with TRBJ1-1; D gene unclear. The CDR3 is made up of 12 amino acids. The germline CDR1 and CDR2 sequences are GTSNPN and SVGIG (reference sequence). The V end was cut by 8 bases, the J end by 0 bases, with 10 bases between. CDR3 amino acids: CAGLWLNTEAFF. For the CDR3, the DNA is TGTGCCGGCTTGTGGTTGAACACTGAAGCTTTCTTT.

This sequence joins TRBV24-1 and TRBJ1-1; TRBD1 agrees at 7 bases. CDR1 and CDR2 (germline): KGHDR, SFDVKD. The V gene end was trimmed by 4 bases and the J gene end by 11 bases; junction bases not matched to a gene: 6. The CDR3 is 12 amino acids. CDR3 in amino acids: CATSDSQTGAFF. CDR3 nucleotides: TGTGCCACCAGTGACTCTCAGACAGGGGCTTTCTTT.

The chain employs TRBV2 and TRBJ1-4, with 8 bases aligning to TRBD1. From germline, CDR1 is SNHLY and CDR2 FYNNEI. The CDR3 is made up of 14 amino acids. J was trimmed by 8 bases and V by 7 bases; bases with no gene match: 9. CDR3 bases: TGTGCCAGCAAGGTGGCAGGGGGCGGGGAAAAACTGTTTTTT. Protein sequence: CASKVAGGGEKLFF.

This clone was observed a few times. This chain connects TRBV28 to TRBJ2-3, with TRBD2 matching 10 bases. The CDR3 consists of 19 residues. Germline CDR1 is MDHEN and CDR2 is SYDVKM. J was trimmed by 0 bases and V by 3 bases; bases with no gene match: 12. CDR3 protein: CASSLRLAGARSSTDTQYF. The CDR3 coding sequence is TGTGCCAGCAGTTTGCGGCTAGCGGGGGCCCGGTCCAGCACAGATACGCAGTATTTT. Using reference TRBV28 and TRBJ2-3 for the parts outside the CDR3, the full variable domain is DVKVTQSSRYLVKRTGEKVFLECVQDMDHENMFWYRQDPGLGLRLIYFSYDVKMKEKGDIPEGYSVSREKKERFSLILESASTNQTSMYLCASSLRLAGARSSTDTQYFGPGTRLTVL.

The chain links TRBV24-1 to TRBJ2-7; a weak D match, TRBD2 (5 bases). The CDR3 covers 13 residues. V was trimmed by 2 bases and J by 4 bases, leaving 8 bases between them. Germline values: CDR1 KGHDR, CDR2 SFDVKD. For the CDR3, the DNA is TGTGCCACCAGTGATTCGGGATGGTACGAGCAGTACTTC. This encodes CATSDSGWYEQYF.

This clone was detected a few times. This rearrangement joins TRBV19 to TRBJ2-3, with D tentatively TRBD2 (5 bases). Germline assignment: CDR1 LNHDA and CDR2 SQIVND (reference sequence). This CDR3 has 11 residues. Here the CDR3 DNA reads TGTGCGGTTTTCGGGGCAGATACGCAGTATTTT. Its translation: CAVFGADTQYF.